The 6 T cell receptor beta chains in this list originate from one sample, sequenced in a study of T cells after posttransplantation cyclophosphamide. The repertoire was sequenced with immunoSEQ multiplex PCR; TCRdb's copy has only in-frame clones and lacks some. The data show approximately 26,000 clones, 75% to 90% seen once. Material: PBMCs. The receptors here all came from a man aged 45 to 65.

The genes are TRBV11-2 and TRBJ1-3; 8 bases agree with TRBD1. V was pared by 3 bases and J by 0 bases, with 7 bases of the junction left unmatched. CDR1 and CDR2 (germline): SGHAT, FQNNGV. This CDR3 has 17 amino acids. The CDR3 is CASSFRDRSFSGNTIYF. The DNA for the CDR3 is TGTGCCAGCAGCTTCCGGGACAGGTCCTTCTCTGGAAACACCATATATTTT.

The chain joins TRBV7-2 to TRBJ1-1, with 7 bases aligning to TRBD1. The CDR3 length is 15 residues. CDR1 SGHTA and CDR2 FQGNSA come from the germline V gene. V was clipped by 1 base and J by 4 bases; unmatched bases: 6. CDR3: CASSLGQGPFTEAFF. In nucleotides, the CDR3 is TGTGCCAGCAGCTTAGGACAGGGCCCCTTCACTGAAGCTTTCTTT.

This clone was detected only once. The J gene is TRBJ2-1, the V gene TRBV2, with unresolved D. Trimming stripped 7 bases from V and 2 bases from J, with 12 bases between. The CDR3 sequence is 14 residues long. Germline loops: CDR1 SNHLY, CDR2 FYNNEI. CDR3 sequence reads: CASTPAVTYNEQFF. The CDR3 nucleotides are TGTGCCAGCACCCCCGCGGTCACCTACAATGAGCAGTTCTTC.

There are a few counts of this clone. The rearrangement uses TRBV30 and TRBJ2-3; D perhaps matches TRBD2 (6 bases). This CDR3 is 18 amino acids long. The ends were cut back, 2 bases at V and 8 bases at J, with 29 bases in the middle. CDR1 is GTSNPN and CDR2 is SVGIG in the germline V gene (reference sequence). CDR3 region: CAWSPVVGSGVAQITQYF. CDR3 bases: TGTGCCTGGAGTCCCGTAGTTGGTAGCGGAGTAGCACAGATTACGCAGTATTTT.

The V gene is TRBV7-9, the J gene TRBJ1-2; D possibly corresponds to TRBD1 (6 bases). This CDR3 spans 16 amino acids. Trimming removed 5 bases from V and 4 bases from J, with 20 bases in between. In germline, CDR1 is SEHNR, CDR2 FQNEAQ (reference sequence). CDR3 nucleotides: TGTGCCAGCAGCCCTGACAGGACCCTTCTAGGCTATGGCTACACCTTC. Its translation: CASSPDRTLLGYGYTF. Full variable domain (outside the CDR3, taken from reference TRBV7-9 and TRBJ1-2): DTGVSQNPRHKITKRGQNVTFRCDPISEHNRLYWYRQTLGQGPEFLTYFQNEAQLEKSRLLSDRFSAERPKGSFSTLEIQRTEQGDSAMYLCASSPDRTLLGYGYTFGSGTRLTVV.

The chain uses TRBV19 and TRBJ2-4, with TRBD1 as a possible D gene (6 bases). V lost 8 bases, J lost 9 bases, and 20 bases lay in between. This CDR3 has 14 residues. Germline loops: CDR1 LNHDA, CDR2 SQIVND (reference sequence). In DNA form, the CDR3 reads TGTGCCAGTGCGGAACAGGGTGCGTCAGTCATTCAGTACTTC. This translates into CASAEQGASVIQYF.